This TCR beta chain was found in a study of cytomegalovirus exposure and HLA in healthy donors. CDR1 is SGHVS, CDR2 FNYEAQ, per germline. The V gene end was trimmed by 2 bases and the J gene end by 14 bases; junction bases not matched to a gene: 21. The CDR3 runs to 17 residues. The donors were healthy bone marrow donors. Study results and caveats: TRBV6-2, TRBV6-3 and some other V segments were excluded as indistinguishable.

60 Vbeta and 13 Jbeta primers were used in PCR. Produced via immunoSEQ multiplex PCR; TCRdb's table is partial and in-frame only. The sample has 200,000 to 250,000 clones; approximately 80% are singletons. Remarks on this clone: Its antigen is currently unknown.

The sequencing sample was made of PBMCs. The rearrangement joins TRBV7-6 to TRBJ2-3, with TRBD1 matching over 8 bases. This sequence was found in a girl aged 2 to 10 in good health and CMV-seronegative. As DNA, the CDR3 is TGTGCCAGCAGCTTATCACCCAGGGGGCCAAAAACCTACACACGGTATTTT. Translation gives CASSLSPRGPKTYTRYF.